This passage covers 26 T cell receptor beta chains from one sample sequenced in a study of blood T cell repertoires in COVID-19. TCRdb's table, derived via immunoSEQ multiplex PCR, lists solely in-frame clones and lacks some. The sample contains approximately 240,000 clones, roughly 85% of which appear only once. Sequenced material: peripheral blood. These receptors were taken from a man between 50 and 59 years old who had recovered from COVID-19.

The chain uses TRBV19 and TRBJ1-1, with a weak D call TRBD1 (6 bases). There are 13 residues in the CDR3. Germline loops: CDR1 LNHDA, CDR2 SQIVND (reference sequence). The germline V and J ends were trimmed by 7 bases and 0 bases, with 9 bases remaining between them. The CDR3 DNA reads TGTGCCAGTAAGGACAGCTTGAACACTGAAGCTTTCTTT. Amino acids: CASKDSLNTEAFF.

This clone was found a few times. This chain's CDR3 is CASSGGDFTDTQYF. The CDR3 nucleotides are TGCGCCAGCAGTGGGGGGGACTTCACAGATACGCAGTATTTT. This chain joins TRBV5-1 and TRBJ2-3; TRBD2 aligns across 7 bases. With V trimmed by 5 bases and J by 2 bases, 5 bases remained unmatched. Germline V lookup: CDR1 SGHRS, CDR2 YFSETQ. This CDR3 region has 14 residues. Complete variable domain (other parts from reference TRBV5-1 and TRBJ2-3): KAGVTQTPRYLIKTRGQQVTLSCSPISGHRSVSWYQQTPGQGLQFLFEYFSETQRNKGNFPGRFSGRQFSNSRSEMNVSTLELGDSALYLCASSGGDFTDTQYFGPGTRLTVL.

The chain combines TRBV5-1 with TRBJ2-1; no reliable D call. The V end was cut by 0 bases, the J end by 7 bases, with 11 bases between. CDR1 is SGHRS and CDR2 is YFSETQ in the germline V gene. This CDR3 contains 14 residues. The CDR3 nucleotides read TGCGCCAGCAGCTTGGCGGCAGGTACGAATGAGCAGTTCTTC. Its translation: CASSLAAGTNEQFF.

This chain uses TRBV7-9 with TRBJ2-7; TRBD1 agrees at 7 bases. V trimming: 5 bases; J trimming: 3 bases; junction bases outside the gene matches: 10. CDR1 is SEHNR, CDR2 FQNEAQ, per germline (reference sequence). The CDR3 spans 15 residues. The CDR3 DNA reads TGTGCCAGCAGCCCTACACCGGGACAGAACTACGAGCAGTACTTC. Amino acid sequence: CASSPTPGQNYEQYF.

The chain has TRBV9 and TRBJ2-2; 8 bases line up with TRBD2. Germline V gene lookup returns CDR1 SGDLS and CDR2 YYNGEE. V was pared by 0 bases and J by 7 bases, with 8 bases of the junction left unmatched. CDR3 length: 16 amino acids. The CDR3 DNA reads TGTGCCAGCAGCGTAGGTGGTAGCGGGATGGGCGGGGAGCTGTTTTTT. It yields the protein CASSVGGSGMGGELFF.

V usage is TRBV7-2 and J usage is TRBJ2-5; 14 bases align to TRBD2. Losses at the gene ends were 4 bases for V and 7 bases for J; bases not matched to a gene: 8. The CDR3 has 16 amino acids. Germline V lookup: CDR1 SGHTA, CDR2 FQGNSA. The CDR3 nucleotides are TGTGCCAGCAGCTCCGTCGGGACTAGCGGGGGTGGGACCCAGTACTTC. Translated: CASSSVGTSGGGTQYF.

The chain combines TRBV4-2 with TRBJ2-5; 8 positions agree with TRBD2. The CDR3 length is 14 residues. V was pared by 4 bases and J by 3 bases, with 4 bases of the junction left unmatched. Germline CDR1 is LGHNA and CDR2 is YNFKEQ. CDR3 sequence reads: CASSLGRGKETQYF. The CDR3 DNA reads TGTGCCAGCAGCCTCGGGAGGGGCAAAGAGACCCAGTACTTC.

This chain joins TRBV16 and TRBJ2-1; 8 bases align to TRBD1. Germline-derived CDR1 and CDR2 are KGHSY and FQNENV. J lost 5 bases, V lost 2 bases, and 5 bases had no gene match. The length of the CDR3 is 15 residues. CDR3 nucleotides: TGTGCCAGCAGCCAACGGGACAGGCTCAACAATGAGCAGTTCTTC. It encodes CASSQRDRLNNEQFF.

This clone was found a few times. V is TRBV3-1 (or the pseudogene TRBV3-2) and J is TRBJ1-2; D not resolved. CDR1 is LGHDT, CDR2 YNNKEL, per germline (reference sequence). The CDR3 covers 18 residues. Trimming removed 0 bases from V and 5 bases from J, with 22 bases in between. CDR3 loop: CASSQDLEQPIFYYGYTF. CDR3 coding DNA: TGTGCCAGCAGCCAAGATCTTGAACAGCCAATCTTCTATTATGGCTACACCTTC.

The chain has TRBV27 and TRBJ2-1; 12 bases agree with TRBD1. The CDR3 spans 14 residues. J gave up 9 bases and V 4 bases, and 4 bases lay outside the gene matches. Germline lookup yields CDR1 MNHEY and CDR2 SMNVEV (reference sequence). DNA for the CDR3: TGTGCCAGCAGTTCAGGGACAGGGGGCGGTGAGCAGTTCTTC. This codes for CASSSGTGGGEQFF.

The rearrangement joins TRBV30 to TRBJ1-1; 7 bases are a match to TRBD1. The CDR3 has 14 amino acids. The trim removed 8 bases at V and 4 bases at J, leaving 13 bases unmatched. CDR1 is GTSNPN, CDR2 SVGIG, per germline (reference sequence). The CDR3 nucleotides read TGTGCCCTGCGGCCAGGGGGGATAGGCACTGAAGCTTTCTTT. It encodes CALRPGGIGTEAFF.

Only a few counts were recorded for this clone. Here the CDR3 reads CASSLEYSGGSTDTQYF. The CDR3 nucleotides are TGTGCCAGCAGCTTGGAATATTCCGGGGGGAGCACAGATACGCAGTATTTT. The gene calls are TRBV5-5 and TRBJ2-3; 7 nucleotides align to TRBD2. The V gene's germline CDR1 is SGHKS and CDR2 YYEKEE (reference sequence). This CDR3 contains 17 residues. Trimming cost V 0 bases and J 0 bases; bases outside gene matches: 7.

The chain combines TRBV5-8 with TRBJ2-7, with D perhaps matching TRBD1 (5 bases). This CDR3 has 16 residues. The V gene's germline CDR1 is SGHTS and CDR2 YDEGEE. Trimming cost V 1 base and J 0 bases, with 14 bases left between them. The DNA of the CDR3 is TGTGCCAGCAGCTTGTTGAGGACATCTTTCTCCTACGAGCAGTACTTC. Residues: CASSLLRTSFSYEQYF. Filled out from reference TRBV5-8 and TRBJ2-7, the complete variable domain reads EAGVTQSPTHLIKTRGQQATLRCSPISGHTSVYWYQQALGLGLQFLLWYDEGEERNRGNFPPRFSGRQFPNYSSELNVNALELEDSALYLCASSLLRTSFSYEQYFGPGTRLTVT.

The CDR3 is CASSGETSGDEQFF. In DNA, the CDR3 is TGCGCCAGCAGTGGAGAGACTAGCGGTGATGAGCAGTTCTTC. This chain connects TRBV10-1 to TRBJ2-1; 9 nucleotides agree with TRBD2. The CDR3 contains 14 residues. V lost 4 bases and J lost 8; bases outside the gene matches: 6. The germline V gene encodes CDR1 WNHNN and CDR2 SYGVQD (reference sequence).

A single count supports this clone. This sequence joins TRBV5-8 and TRBJ2-3, with 8 bases that match TRBD1. The CDR3 has 15 residues. Germline CDR1 and CDR2: SGHTS and YDEGEE. Trimming at V came to 1 base and at J to 4 bases, leaving 5 bases not matched to a gene. The CDR3 reads CASSLFYRGADTQYF. The CDR3 nucleotides read TGTGCCAGCAGCTTGTTTTACAGGGGGGCAGATACGCAGTATTTT.

The chain combines TRBV7-9 with TRBJ2-7, with D perhaps matching TRBD1 (6 bases). The germline CDR1 and CDR2 sequences are SEHNR and FQNEAQ (reference sequence). Deletions cut 5 bases from V and 3 bases from J, with 14 bases between. CDR3 size: 14 residues. The CDR3 DNA sequence: TGTGCCAGCAGCCCCCCGGAGGACAGCTACGAGCAGTACTTC. Its protein is CASSPPEDSYEQYF.

This clone was detected a few times. This rearrangement joins TRBV7-2 to TRBJ2-1, with TRBD2 matching 11 bases. Per germline, CDR1 SGHTA and CDR2 FQGNSA. Trimming cost V 0 bases and J 9 bases; bases outside gene matches: 4. This CDR3 contains 15 residues. The DNA of the CDR3 is TGTGCCAGCAGCTTAGCTAGCGGGAGGGCAGGTGAGCAGTTCTTC. Translated: CASSLASGRAGEQFF.

The V call is TRBV6-5, the J call TRBJ2-1, with TRBD2 matching 7 bases. The V and J ends lost 2 bases and 9 bases, in that order; junction bases with no gene match: 7. This CDR3 is 14 amino acids long. Germline CDR1 MNHEY, CDR2 SVGAGI. The CDR3: CASSYGEGLGEQFF. CDR3 bases: TGTGCCAGCAGTTACGGGGAGGGATTGGGTGAGCAGTTCTTC.

The V gene is TRBV28, the J gene TRBJ1-3, with 10 bases fitting TRBD1. The germline gives CDR1 MDHEN, CDR2 SYDVKM. The CDR3 sequence is 16 residues long. The trim removed 3 bases at V and 4 bases at J, leaving 6 bases unmatched. Here the CDR3 reads CASSFSGTGAGNTIYF. In DNA form, the CDR3 reads TGTGCCAGCAGTTTTTCCGGGACAGGGGCCGGAAACACCATATATTTT.

This chain joins TRBV23-1 and TRBJ1-5; D gene unclear. TRBV23-1 is designated an ORF whose function remains uncertain. V lost 0 bases, J lost 0 bases, and 18 bases lay in between. This CDR3 region has 19 residues. The DNA of the CDR3 is TGCGCCAGCAGTCAATCTAAGGACTGGAGGCTTGATAGCAATCAGCCCCAGCATTTT. This encodes CASSQSKDWRLDSNQPQHF.

This clone was detected only once. The chain carries TRBV11-2 and TRBJ2-1; maybe TRBD2 (5 bases). Germline V gene sequence: CDR1 SGHAT, CDR2 FQNNGV. Trimming cost V 0 bases and J 5 bases, with 14 bases left between them. The CDR3 spans 16 residues. The CDR3 DNA reads TGTGCCAGCAGCTTAGATTTCAGCGGTGGGGACAATGAGCAGTTCTTC. Its protein product is CASSLDFSGGDNEQFF. The variable domain in full, with the rest retrieved from reference TRBV11-2 and TRBJ2-1, is EAGVAQSPRYKIIEKRQSVAFWCNPISGHATLYWYQQILGQGPKLLIQFQNNGVVDDSQLPKDRFSAERLKGVDSTLKIQPAKLEDSAVYLCASSLDFSGGDNEQFFGPGTRLTVL.

This chain connects TRBV6-2 or TRBV6-3 to TRBJ2-1; TRBD2 matches at 9 bases. The CDR3 has 19 residues. Germline V gene data show CDR1 as MNHEY and CDR2 as SVGEGT. V shed 2 bases and J 6 bases; nucleotides not matched to a gene: 17. This chain's CDR3 is CASSYLPHLLAGVRNEQFF. CDR3 bases: TGTGCCAGCAGTTACCTACCCCACCTCTTAGCGGGAGTTCGCAATGAGCAGTTCTTC.

This chain links TRBV28 with TRBJ2-4; the match to TRBD1 covers 11 bases. This CDR3 has 14 amino acids. In germline, CDR1 is MDHEN, CDR2 SYDVKM. Trimming cost V 6 bases and J 4 bases; bases outside gene matches: 2. The CDR3 loop reads CASRGTGGKNIQYF. The CDR3 DNA reads TGTGCCAGCAGGGGGACAGGGGGTAAAAACATTCAGTACTTC.

V is TRBV24-1 and J is TRBJ2-7; TRBD1 matches 10 bases. V was clipped by 4 bases and J by 5 bases; unmatched bases: 7. Germline CDR1 is KGHDR and CDR2 is SFDVKD. The CDR3 runs 15 residues. The CDR3 nucleotides are TGTGCCACCAGTGACCCCGGGACAGGGGTAAACGAGCAGTACTTC. This codes for CATSDPGTGVNEQYF.

The rearrangement joins TRBV12-3 or TRBV12-4 to TRBJ1-1; D is undetermined. Trimming cost V 9 bases and J 2 bases, with 10 bases left between them. This CDR3 comprises 12 residues. In DNA form, the CDR3 reads TGTGCCAGTAAGCGGGGAAACACTGAAGCTTTCTTT. This encodes CASKRGNTEAFF.

The chain couples TRBV5-1 to TRBJ2-5, with 11 bases fitting TRBD1. V lost 4 bases and J lost 2; bases outside the gene matches: 4. The length of the CDR3 is 15 residues. The germline gives CDR1 SGHRS, CDR2 YFSETQ. The CDR3 coding sequence is TGCGCCAGCAGCCCGGACAGGGGGCGGCAAGAGACCCAGTACTTC. Protein: CASSPDRGRQETQYF.